This T cell receptor beta chain was observed in a study of cytomegalovirus exposure and HLA in healthy donors. Study context: The Caucasian-associated ancestry cluster held roughly 78% of 350 to 450 genotyped donors.

The study, taken as a whole, reports: There was a cluster of highly shared sequence variants that was likely a sequencing artifact. In a later analysis, common viral pathogens appeared linked to several of the most significant clusters.

The CDR3 extends over 17 amino acids. Trimming cost V 4 bases and J 3 bases; bases outside gene matches: 5. The germline V gene has CDR1 SGHRS and CDR2 YFSETQ. PCR was performed using 60 Vbeta and 13 Jbeta primers. Some clones are missing from TCRdb's copy, which holds only in-frame ones; the method was immunoSEQ multiplex PCR. The sample has around 85,000 clones, less than 80% seen once. For this clone: The target antigen is unknown.

The chain is built from TRBV5-1 and TRBJ2-6, with 12 bases matching TRBD1. The receptor's source is a man in his thirties or forties in good health and CMV-seropositive. Material for sequencing was PBMCs. CDR3 nucleotide sequence: TGCGCCAGCAGCCCGGGACAGGGGGCCAGTGGGGCCAACGTCCTGACTTTC. Protein: CASSPGQGASGANVLTF.